What follows are 21 T cell receptor beta chains derived from one specimen sequenced in a study of lymphopenia after photon versus proton radiotherapy. Clones were sequenced by immunoSEQ multiplex PCR, and TCRdb holds only the in-frame ones, with some missing. The repertoire includes about 50,000 clones, approximately 92% of them detected once, and approximately 19% sits in the top ten. The specimen comprised peripheral blood, sampled from a patient treated with photon-based radiotherapy. Source of these receptors: a woman aged 40 to 50 with cholangiocarcinoma.

The chain is built from TRBV10-1 and TRBJ2-5, with D hard to call. The CDR3 has 12 residues. V lost 4 bases, J lost 1 base, and 4 bases lay in between. Germline V CDR1 and CDR2: WNHNN, SYGVQD (reference sequence). CDR3 DNA sequence: TGCGCCAGCAGTGCCAGCCAAGAGACCCAGTACTTC. It is translated as CASSASQETQYF.

Here the CDR3 reads CASSDATGTSPQHF. CDR3 coding DNA: TGTGCCAGCTCAGATGCGACAGGGACTTCGCCCCAGCATTTT. This rearrangement joins TRBV6-6 to TRBJ1-5; 7 nucleotides line up with TRBD1. The CDR3 has 14 residues. Germline trimming cut 8 bases from V and 9 bases from J; bases unmatched to any gene: 13. The germline V gene encodes CDR1 MNHNY and CDR2 SVGAGI (reference sequence).

This chain joins TRBV28 and TRBJ2-3, with a weak D call TRBD2 (6 bases). V dropped 6 bases and J dropped 4 bases, with 17 bases sitting between them. Per the germline V gene, CDR1 is MDHEN and CDR2 is SYDVKM. CDR3 length: 15 amino acids. The CDR3 bases are TGTGCCAGCAGCCCCTCCGGCGGGAAGTCAGATACGCAGTATTTT. Its translation: CASSPSGGKSDTQYF.

This chain uses TRBV5-4 with TRBJ1-1, with 7 bases lining up with TRBD1. The CDR3 covers 19 residues. Germline assignment: CDR1 SGHNT and CDR2 YYREEE (reference sequence). After removal of 0 bases from V and 2 bases from J, the junction contained 16 bases not matched to a gene. DNA for the CDR3: TGTGCCAGCAGCTTGGTTTTAATCGGGACAGACATTTTAAACACTGAAGCTTTCTTT. It encodes CASSLVLIGTDILNTEAFF.

This clone has a handful of counts. V and J are TRBV28 and TRBJ1-2, with no clear D. V was trimmed by 6 bases and J by 10 bases, leaving 6 bases between them. Germline CDR1 is MDHEN and CDR2 is SYDVKM. The CDR3 consists of 9 residues. The CDR3 reads CASSNPYTF. In DNA, the CDR3 is TGTGCCAGCAGCAACCCCTACACCTTC.

J is TRBJ2-3 and V is TRBV7-2; D uncertain. Germline V gene lookup returns CDR1 SGHTA and CDR2 FQGNSA. Trimming pared 0 bases from V and 0 bases from J, leaving 4 bases between. CDR3 length: 14 amino acids. The CDR3 region has the DNA TGTGCCAGCAGCTTAGCGCGCAGCACAGATACGCAGTATTTT. Its protein is CASSLARSTDTQYF.

The gene calls are TRBV5-1 and TRBJ2-7; either TRBD1 or TRBD2 may fit D (5 bases each). CDR1 and CDR2 (germline): SGHRS, YFSETQ. This CDR3 comprises 15 residues. Trimming removed 1 base at V and 5 bases at J, with 16 bases between. CDR3 protein: CASSLLGIRENEQYF. The CDR3 DNA follows: TGCGCCAGCAGCTTGTTAGGTATCAGGGAGAACGAGCAGTACTTC.

The CDR3: CASSVSLAGGTGEQYF. The CDR3 nucleotides are TGTGCCAGCAGTGTATCTCTAGCGGGCGGGACGGGCGAGCAGTACTTC. The rearrangement uses TRBV6-1 and TRBJ2-7, with 8 positions matching TRBD2. The germline CDR1 and CDR2 sequences are MNHNS and SASEGT. J was trimmed by 6 bases and V by 4 bases; bases with no gene match: 14. The CDR3 is 16 amino acids.

Points on this clone: Other nucleotide sequences in the sample specify the same CDR3. This chain uses TRBV9 with TRBJ1-6; D unresolved. V was trimmed by 1 base and J by 7 bases, leaving 9 bases between them. The germline gives CDR1 SGDLS, CDR2 YYNGEE. The CDR3 sequence is 14 residues long. Here the CDR3 reads CASSVSGRNSPLHF. As DNA, the CDR3 is TGTGCCAGCAGCGTATCCGGGCGGAATTCACCCCTCCACTTT.

This clone was detected only once. The rearrangement joins TRBV11-2 to TRBJ2-2, with a tentative D call TRBD2 (5 bases). This CDR3 spans 17 amino acids. Germline-derived CDR1 and CDR2 are SGHAT and FQNNGV. V was cut by 1 base and J by 6 bases, with 18 bases left in between. As DNA, the CDR3 is TGTGCCAGCAGCTTAGGTTTTAGCCTCAACGGGGCCGGGGAGCTGTTTTTT. Its protein is CASSLGFSLNGAGELFF.

This chain uses TRBV28 with TRBJ2-5; 9 bases align to TRBD2. V was clipped by 5 bases and J by 5 bases; unmatched bases: 15. The CDR3 totals 17 residues. CDR1 and CDR2 from the germline V gene are MDHEN and SYDVKM. CDR3 sequence reads: CASSPGAVSGSGETQYF. The CDR3 region has the DNA TGTGCCAGCAGTCCCGGAGCCGTTAGCGGGAGTGGGGAGACCCAGTACTTC.

This chain uses TRBV9 with TRBJ1-1; 8 nucleotides line up with TRBD1. V shed 3 bases, J shed 3 bases, and the junction held 10 bases outside the gene matches. The CDR3 contains 16 residues. Looked up from germline, CDR1 is SGDLS and CDR2 is YYNGEE. The CDR3 coding sequence is TGTGCCAGCAGCGCATCCGGGACAGGATGGGACACTGAAGCTTTCTTT. Its translation: CASSASGTGWDTEAFF.

The chain has TRBV6-5 and TRBJ2-2; tentatively, D is TRBD1 (5 bases). The CDR3 totals 14 residues. Germline V gives CDR1 MNHEY, CDR2 SVGAGI. Trimming shortened V by 0 bases and J by 4 bases, and 6 bases separated the two germline ends. This CDR3 is CASSYSTATGELFF. The CDR3 region has the DNA TGTGCCAGCAGTTACTCGACAGCCACCGGGGAGCTGTTTTTT.

The rearrangement uses TRBV5-4 and TRBJ1-2; D is uncertain. The V end was cut by 3 bases, the J end by 0 bases, with 3 bases between. This CDR3 contains 12 residues. CDR1 is SGHNT, CDR2 YYREEE, per germline (reference sequence). The CDR3 is CASSYANYGYTF. CDR3 DNA sequence: TGTGCCAGCAGCTATGCTAACTATGGCTACACCTTC.

This clone is a singleton in its sample. The chain is built from TRBV10-2 and TRBJ2-2; perhaps TRBD2 as D (5 bases). CDR1 WSHSY and CDR2 SAAADI come from the germline V gene. V was trimmed by 7 bases and J by 3 bases, leaving 12 bases between them. The CDR3 has 14 residues. Written as DNA, the CDR3 is TGCGCCAGCACAGAGGGTCTAGACACCGGGGAGCTGTTTTTT. The encoded protein is CASTEGLDTGELFF.

The chain joins TRBV14 to TRBJ1-5; 7 nucleotides agree with TRBD1. This CDR3 is 19 amino acids long. Looked up from germline, CDR1 is SGHDN and CDR2 is FVKESK. Losses at the gene ends were 0 bases for V and 7 bases for J; bases not matched to a gene: 18. CDR3 nucleotide sequence: TGTGCCAGCAGCCAAGATCATAATAGGACAGGTCGACGAAAACAGCCCCAGCATTTT. Its translation: CASSQDHNRTGRRKQPQHF.

J is TRBJ1-5 and V is TRBV19; 8 bases line up with TRBD1. This CDR3 contains 16 residues. Germline V gives CDR1 LNHDA, CDR2 SQIVND (reference sequence). V shed 8 bases, J shed 6 bases, and the junction held 15 bases outside the gene matches. In DNA, the CDR3 is TGTGCCAGTCTAGATGTGGCCAGGGGGCCCCCTCAGCCCCAGCATTTT. This gives the protein CASLDVARGPPQPQHF.

The J gene is TRBJ1-2, the V gene TRBV19; 7 bases are shared with TRBD1. V trimming: 1 base; J trimming: 3 bases; junction bases outside the gene matches: 5. The germline V gene has CDR1 LNHDA and CDR2 SQIVND (reference sequence). The CDR3 is 15 amino acids. DNA of the CDR3: TGTGCCAGTAGTATAGGCTTTACAGGGGACTATGGCTACACCTTC. This codes for CASSIGFTGDYGYTF.

V and J are TRBV4-3 and TRBJ1-1; D ambiguous. The germline CDR1 and CDR2 sequences are LGHNA and YSLEER. The CDR3 contains 16 residues. The V and J ends lost 3 bases and 3 bases respectively, with 17 bases between them. CDR3 nucleotides: TGCGCCAGCAGCCAGGATCCTGAGGGAGGGCACACTGAAGCTTTCTTT. This gives the protein CASSQDPEGGHTEAFF.

On this clone itself: In the same sample, other DNA sequences code for this CDR3. The chain uses TRBV6-6 and TRBJ1-1; the D is unclear. This CDR3 has 13 residues. The ends were cut back, 0 bases at V and 0 bases at J, with 2 bases in the middle. Germline CDR1 reads MNHNY; CDR2 reads SVGAGI (reference sequence). This chain's CDR3 is CASSYSLNTEAFF. For the CDR3, the DNA is TGTGCCAGCAGTTACTCCCTGAACACTGAAGCTTTCTTT.

The chain uses TRBV25-1 and TRBJ1-1; TRBD1 matches 10 bases. The CDR3 totals 15 residues. CDR1 is MGHDK and CDR2 is SYGVNS in the germline V gene. V shed 4 bases, J shed 4 bases, and the junction held 6 bases outside the gene matches. In nucleotides, the CDR3 is TGTGCCAGCAGTGCGACAGGGGGCGGGTTCACTGAAGCTTTCTTT. The encoded protein is CASSATGGGFTEAFF.